These 24 T cell receptor beta chains came from one sample sequenced in a study of blood T cells in healthy people across ages. Together with a sample-barcoded 5' primer, a J-beta primer mix was included in a second PCR lasting about 6 to 11 cycles. TCRdb itself ran the 5' RACE reads through MiXCR, one entry per CDR3 protein. The table records about 640,000 distinct CDR3 sequences, 45% to 65% of them present only once. Sample: blood. Receptors were obtained from a man in his 60s in good health.

The CDR3 loop reads CSARLWGEQYF. The CDR3 DNA follows: TGCAGTGCCAGGCTATGGGGCGAGCAGTACTTC. The chain recombines TRBV20-1 with TRBJ2-7; D gene unclear. The ends were cut back, 6 bases at V and 6 bases at J, with 12 bases in the middle. This CDR3 region has 11 residues. Germline V gene lookup returns CDR1 DFQATT and CDR2 SNEGSKA (reference sequence).

This chain links TRBV4-1 with TRBJ2-2; possibly TRBD1 for D (5 bases). The CDR3 length is 15 residues. The germline gives CDR1 MGHRA, CDR2 YSYEKL. Trimming took 1 base from V and 1 from J, leaving 7 bases between them. DNA for the CDR3: TGCGCCAGCAGCCAAGCAGGGCTGAACACCGGGGAGCTGTTTTTT. Translated, it gives CASSQAGLNTGELFF.

Only a few counts were recorded for this clonotype. The rearrangement links TRBV11-2 to TRBJ2-5; 7 positions agree with TRBD1. The J call may be wrong; the DNA end is better matched by TRBJ2-7. Germline V gene lookup returns CDR1 SGHAT and CDR2 FQNNGV. The CDR3 spans 12 residues. CDR3 in DNA: TGTGCCAGCAGCTCCCAGGGGGTCGAGCAGTACTTC. This sequence encodes CASSSQGVEQYF.

The chain links TRBV4-3 to TRBJ2-1; D is perhaps TRBD2 (5 bases). From germline, CDR1 is LGHNA and CDR2 YSLEER. CDR3 length: 16 residues. Trimming removed 0 bases at V and 0 bases at J, with 9 bases between. CDR3 sequence: CASSQEQRPSYNEQFF. CDR3 DNA sequence: TGCGCCAGCAGCCAAGAACAGCGGCCCTCCTACAATGAGCAGTTCTTC.

This clonotype was observed a few times. The genes are TRBV6-6 and TRBJ2-5; D is undetermined. Trimming removed 0 bases at V and 7 bases at J, with 15 bases between. CDR1 is MNHNY and CDR2 is SVGAGI in the germline V gene (reference sequence). This CDR3 is built from 15 residues. The DNA for the CDR3 is TGTGCCAGCAGTTACTCTTGGGGTCGGTCGGGGACCCAGTACTTC. Residues: CASSYSWGRSGTQYF.

This clonotype was observed a few times. This rearrangement joins TRBV25-1 to TRBJ2-7; TRBD1 might be the D (6 bases). The CDR3 extends over 13 amino acids. From germline, CDR1 is MGHDK and CDR2 SYGVNS. V shed 9 bases and J shed 2 bases, with 14 bases lying between them. The CDR3 region is CASSTGATYEQYF. The DNA of the CDR3 is TGTGCCAGTTCGACAGGTGCCACCTACGAGCAGTACTTC.

This clonotype was detected only a few times. J is TRBJ2-5 and V is TRBV5-1, with 7 bases that match TRBD1. The germline CDR1 and CDR2 sequences are SGHRS and YFSETQ. With V trimmed by 1 base and J by 2 bases, 5 bases remained unmatched. The CDR3 is 15 residues long. The CDR3 sequence: CASSLMGTVQETQYF. DNA of the CDR3: TGCGCCAGCAGCTTGATGGGGACAGTACAAGAGACCCAGTACTTC. Using reference TRBV5-1 and TRBJ2-5 for the parts outside the CDR3, the full variable domain is KAGVTQTPRYLIKTRGQQVTLSCSPISGHRSVSWYQQTPGQGLQFLFEYFSETQRNKGNFPGRFSGRQFSNSRSEMNVSTLELGDSALYLCASSLMGTVQETQYFGPGTRLLVL.

V and J are TRBV5-1 and TRBJ2-7; D not resolved. Germline assignment: CDR1 SGHRS and CDR2 YFSETQ. The CDR3 is made up of 16 amino acids. V lost 0 bases to trimming and J lost 1 base, with 14 bases between them. CDR3 DNA: TGCGCCAGCAGCTTGGCCTACACGAATACATCCTACGAGCAGTACTTC. This codes for CASSLAYTNTSYEQYF.

This clonotype was observed a few times. V usage is TRBV12-3 or TRBV12-4 and J usage is TRBJ2-7; D ambiguous. The CDR3 has 13 residues. Trimming removed 2 bases from V and 3 bases from J, with 8 bases in between. The CDR3 DNA reads as TGTGCCAGCAGTTTACGACAAATCTACGAGCAGTACTTC. It encodes CASSLRQIYEQYF.

This rearrangement joins TRBV10-3 to TRBJ1-2; D is unclear. Germline V CDR1 and CDR2: ENHRY, SYGVKD. The ends were cut back, 3 bases at V and 5 bases at J, with 4 bases in the middle. This CDR3 spans 11 amino acids. CDR3 region: CAISEQYGYTF. CDR3 nucleotides: TGTGCCATCAGTGAACAATATGGCTACACCTTC.

In its sample, this clonotype was seen a few times. The V gene is TRBV29-1, the J gene TRBJ2-1; 7 bases are shared with TRBD2. The germline V gene has CDR1 SQVTM and CDR2 ANQGSEA. The CDR3 is made up of 11 amino acids. J lost 8 bases, V lost 7 bases, and 5 bases had no gene match. Written as DNA, the CDR3 is TGCAGCGCCACTAGCGCCTATGAGCAGTTCTTC. It codes for CSATSAYEQFF.

The J gene is TRBJ1-1, the V gene TRBV7-2; D is possibly TRBD1 (5 bases). Trimming removed 6 bases from V and 9 bases from J, with 23 bases in between. This CDR3 spans 15 amino acids. Per germline, CDR1 SGHTA and CDR2 FQGNSA. The CDR3 DNA follows: TGTGCCAGCAGTTTCGATGGGTCCGGGACTTCTCAAGCTTTCTTT. This encodes CASSFDGSGTSQAFF.

The chain has TRBV6-1 and TRBJ2-5; D may be TRBD1 (5 bases). The J call could be wrong; TRBJ2-7 is a better fit for the DNA end. The germline gives CDR1 MNHNS, CDR2 SASEGT. This CDR3 comprises 13 residues. The CDR3 bases are TGTGCCAGTACATCGTCAGGGTATGACGAGCAGTACTTC. It codes for CASTSSGYDEQYF.

As regards this clonotype: A read error may be the cause here, since a much bigger clone is one base away. This chain uses TRBV3-1 with TRBJ2-5, with D unresolved. The CDR3 sequence is 15 residues long. Germline V gene sequence: CDR1 LGHDT, CDR2 YNNKEL (reference sequence). The CDR3 nucleotides are TGTGCCCGCAGCCAAGAGGACGGATTCCAAGAGACCCAGTACTTC. Protein product: CARSQEDGFQETQYF.

The gene calls are TRBV28 and TRBJ2-4; D gene unclear. Gene TRBJ2-7 matches the end of the DNA better, so the J call may be wrong. From germline, CDR1 is MDHEN and CDR2 SYDVKM. The CDR3 is made up of 12 amino acids. The CDR3 region is CASSLNPLEQYF. The CDR3, as DNA: TGTGCCAGCAGTTTAAATCCCCTCGAGCAGTACTTC.

This clonotype appeared a few times. Written as DNA, the CDR3 is TGCAGTGCTGGAACCGGGACGGACTACGAGCAGTACTTC. Its translation: CSAGTGTDYEQYF. The J gene is TRBJ2-7, the V gene TRBV20-1; D is possibly TRBD1 or TRBD2 (5 bases each). V lost 5 bases and J lost 3, with 14 bases in between. The V gene's germline CDR1 is DFQATT and CDR2 SNEGSKA (reference sequence). This CDR3 comprises 13 residues.

This clonotype has a count of ten or more. CDR3 coding DNA: TGCAGCGGAGGGTCCCGACAGGTGTCCTACAATGAGCAGTTCTTC. It yields the protein CSGGSRQVSYNEQFF. The chain has TRBV29-1 and TRBJ2-1; a weak D match, TRBD1 (6 bases). V shed 7 bases and J shed 1 base, with 17 bases lying between them. In germline, CDR1 is SQVTM, CDR2 ANQGSEA. This CDR3 comprises 15 residues.

The chain combines TRBV6-2 or TRBV6-3 with TRBJ2-5; D is undetermined. V lost 6 bases, J lost 1 base, and 9 bases lay in between. Germline V gene sequence: CDR1 MNHEY, CDR2 SVGEGT. The CDR3 runs to 13 residues. The CDR3, as DNA: TGTGCCAGCAGGTCCGGGCCCCAAGAGACCCAGTACTTC. Translation gives CASRSGPQETQYF.

This clonotype has only one observation. The chain combines TRBV20-1 with TRBJ1-5; D perhaps matches TRBD1 (5 bases). The germline V gene encodes CDR1 DFQATT and CDR2 SNEGSKA (reference sequence). The CDR3 runs to 17 residues. V was trimmed by 0 bases and J by 2 bases, leaving 17 bases between them. For the CDR3, the DNA is TGCAGTGCTAGAGAAGGAGTAGGCAGGGTACGCAATCAGCCCCAGCATTTT. Its translation is CSAREGVGRVRNQPQHF.

This clonotype appeared a few times. The J gene is TRBJ2-1, the V gene TRBV20-1; 12 bases fit TRBD2. Unmatched junction bases numbered 6, after V lost 0 bases and J lost 12 bases. The CDR3 runs 14 residues. Germline V gene data show CDR1 as DFQATT and CDR2 as SNEGSKA (reference sequence). The CDR3 spells CSARDKATSGGQFF. DNA of the CDR3: TGCAGTGCTAGAGATAAGGCGACTAGCGGGGGGCAGTTCTTC.

The rearrangement links TRBV20-1 to TRBJ1-5; TRBD1 is a possible D gene (5 bases). V gave up 7 bases and J gave up 6 bases, with 16 bases separating them. Per the germline V gene, CDR1 is DFQATT and CDR2 is SNEGSKA (reference sequence). This CDR3 is 13 amino acids long. The CDR3 sequence is CSVGDAPTQPQHF. The DNA of the CDR3 is TGCAGTGTAGGGGATGCTCCGACTCAGCCCCAGCATTTT.

Notes on this clonotype: A much larger clone lies one base from this, so it may be a read error. The chain couples TRBV6-6 to TRBJ1-1; D gene ambiguous. The CDR3 contains 13 residues. V shed 5 bases and J shed 1 base, with 8 bases lying between them. The germline CDR1 and CDR2 sequences are MNHNY and SVGAGI (reference sequence). The CDR3 sequence: CASSDGGNTEAFF. In nucleotides, the CDR3 is TGTGCCAGCAGTGACGGAGGGAACACTGAAGCTTTCTTT.

The chain uses TRBV20-1 and TRBJ2-5, with D possibly being TRBD1 (6 bases). CDR3 length: 15 residues. Trimming took off 1 base at V and 2 bases at J, with 14 bases between the two ends. Germline V CDR1 and CDR2: DFQATT, SNEGSKA (reference sequence). The CDR3 sequence: CSARAPQGTQETQYF. The CDR3 coding sequence is TGCAGTGCTAGAGCCCCGCAGGGGACGCAAGAGACCCAGTACTTC.

The chain recombines TRBV20-1 with TRBJ2-1, with D possibly TRBD1 on 5 matching bases. The V gene lost 0 bases and the J gene lost 2 bases, with 11 bases spanning the gap. The CDR3 spans 15 residues. Looked up from germline, CDR1 is DFQATT and CDR2 is SNEGSKA (reference sequence). CDR3 nucleotide sequence: TGCAGTGCTAGAGATTTTTACAGGACCTACAATGAGCAGTTCTTC. Translating it yields CSARDFYRTYNEQFF.